Listed below are T cell receptor beta chains from one sample, sequenced in a study of blood T cell repertoires in COVID-19. Profiling relied on immunoSEQ multiplex PCR, and the TCRdb table lists in-frame clones only, not all of them. The sample shows 44,000 or so clones, around 85% of them seen only once. Material: peripheral blood. The receptor source for this set is a human donor in a cohort sampled during active COVID-19. Both conserved end residues are part of each CDR3. Each record gives: clone size, J gene, V gene, D gene, CDR3 DNA, CDR3 protein. A D gene is named only where the DNA matches it firmly. Size is stated for part of the rows, as once, few or many counts, or as a class when the clone is expanded.

clone_size: .
j_call: TRBJ2-7
v_call: TRBV7-3
d_call: .
cdr3_nt: TGTGCCAGCAGCTTACGTCACAACTCCTACGAGCAGTACTTC
cdr3_aa: CASSLRHNSYEQYF

clone_size: once
j_call: TRBJ1-2
v_call: TRBV27
d_call: .
cdr3_nt: TGTGCCAGCAGTCCCTCCGCAGGAAACTATGGCTACACCTTC
cdr3_aa: CASSPSAGNYGYTF

clone_size: .
j_call: TRBJ1-2
v_call: TRBV4-2
d_call: .
cdr3_nt: TGTGCCAGCAGCCAAGACTTAGGCTACACCTTC
cdr3_aa: CASSQDLGYTF

clone_size: .
j_call: TRBJ1-1
v_call: TRBV7-3
d_call: .
cdr3_nt: TGTGCCAGCAGCCCCAGGGTACTCGGGAGGGGCACTGAAGCTTTCTTT
cdr3_aa: CASSPRVLGRGTEAFF

clone_size: .
j_call: TRBJ2-7
v_call: TRBV18
d_call: TRBD2
cdr3_nt: TGTGCCAGCTCACCGGGCGGGGGGTACGAGCAGTACTTC
cdr3_aa: CASSPGGGYEQYF

clone_size: .
j_call: TRBJ1-1
v_call: TRBV4-3
d_call: .
cdr3_nt: TGCGCCAGCAGCAGACTCCGAGGAAGTGAGGCTTTCTTT
cdr3_aa: CASSRLRGSEAFF

clone_size: .
j_call: TRBJ2-3
v_call: TRBV12-3/TRBV12-4
d_call: .
cdr3_nt: TGTGCCAGCAGATATTCTACAGATACGCAGTATTTT
cdr3_aa: CASRYSTDTQYF

clone_size: .
j_call: TRBJ1-4
v_call: TRBV29-1
d_call: TRBD1
cdr3_nt: TGCAGCTTTACCGTGGTGGGACAGGGGTTTAATGAAAAACTGTTTTTT
cdr3_aa: CSFTVVGQGFNEKLFF

clone_size: .
j_call: TRBJ1-1
v_call: TRBV29-1
d_call: .
cdr3_nt: TGCAGCGACAACCGAGAGGTAGGAGCTTTCTTT
cdr3_aa: CSDNREVGAFF

clone_size: .
j_call: TRBJ2-1
v_call: TRBV9
d_call: TRBD2
cdr3_nt: TGTGCCAGCAGCGTAGACGGAGGGAGGGAGTTCTTC
cdr3_aa: CASSVDGGREFF

clone_size: .
j_call: TRBJ1-5
v_call: TRBV24-1
d_call: TRBD1
cdr3_nt: TGTGCCACCAGTGATTTGATGTATCCGACAGGGCACAATCAGCCCCAGCATTTT
cdr3_aa: CATSDLMYPTGHNQPQHF

clone_size: .
j_call: TRBJ2-1
v_call: TRBV11-3
d_call: TRBD1
cdr3_nt: TGTGCCAGCAGCCCCGGTTCGGGACAGCCTAAAGACAATGAGCAGTTCTTC
cdr3_aa: CASSPGSGQPKDNEQFF

clone_size: .
j_call: TRBJ1-1
v_call: TRBV12-3/TRBV12-4
d_call: .
cdr3_nt: TGTGCCAGCAGTTTCAGGGTCAATGAAGCTTTCTTT
cdr3_aa: CASSFRVNEAFF

clone_size: .
j_call: TRBJ1-6
v_call: TRBV5-4
d_call: TRBD1
cdr3_nt: TGTGCCAGCAGTTCTCTGGGGACAGGGGGTTCACCCCTCCACTTT
cdr3_aa: CASSSLGTGGSPLHF

clone_size: .
j_call: TRBJ2-5
v_call: TRBV7-9
d_call: TRBD1
cdr3_nt: TGTGCCAGCAGCGCAGGACAGGGAGGCCAAGAGACCCAGTACTTC
cdr3_aa: CASSAGQGGQETQYF

clone_size: .
j_call: TRBJ1-6
v_call: TRBV5-4
d_call: .
cdr3_nt: TGTGCCAGCAGCTTGGCACTGGGAGATTCACCCCTCCACTTT
cdr3_aa: CASSLALGDSPLHF

clone_size: .
j_call: TRBJ1-2
v_call: TRBV9
d_call: .
cdr3_nt: TGTGCCAGCAGCCCTCGTGGGGCAGAAGGCTACACCTTC
cdr3_aa: CASSPRGAEGYTF

clone_size: .
j_call: TRBJ2-7
v_call: TRBV30
d_call: TRBD1
cdr3_nt: TGTGCCTCGGACAGGGGATCCTCACCTGGGATTTACGAGCAGTACTTC
cdr3_aa: CASDRGSSPGIYEQYF

clone_size: .
j_call: TRBJ2-1
v_call: TRBV7-2
d_call: TRBD2
cdr3_nt: TGTGCCAGCAGCCCCATAGCGGGTGGGTCCTACAATGAGCAGTTCTTC
cdr3_aa: CASSPIAGGSYNEQFF

clone_size: .
j_call: TRBJ2-7
v_call: TRBV23-1
d_call: TRBD2
cdr3_nt: TGCGCCAGCAGCCCCTTAATGAGGTCGGGGGGGGACTACGAGCAGTACTTC
cdr3_aa: CASSPLMRSGGDYEQYF

clone_size: once
j_call: TRBJ2-5
v_call: TRBV7-2
d_call: TRBD2
cdr3_nt: TGTGCCAGCAGCCTAAGACTTAGCGGGGGGAAAGAGACCCAGTACTTC
cdr3_aa: CASSLRLSGGKETQYF

clone_size: .
j_call: TRBJ2-7
v_call: TRBV27
d_call: TRBD1
cdr3_nt: TGTGCCAGCAGTAAGACCCGGGACAGGGATCGGGAGCAGTACTTC
cdr3_aa: CASSKTRDRDREQYF

clone_size: .
j_call: TRBJ1-5
v_call: TRBV28
d_call: .
cdr3_nt: TGTGCCAGCAGACGAGGGGGTAGCAATCAGCCCCAGCATTTT
cdr3_aa: CASRRGGSNQPQHF

clone_size: .
j_call: TRBJ2-4
v_call: TRBV29-1
d_call: TRBD1
cdr3_nt: TGCAGCGTTGGAGGGACAGGGATTGCCAAAAACATTCAGTACTTC
cdr3_aa: CSVGGTGIAKNIQYF

clone_size: .
j_call: TRBJ2-1
v_call: TRBV3-1/TRBV3-2
d_call: .
cdr3_nt: TGTGCCAGCAGCCCGGGATGGGCGGATCACAATGAGCAGTTCTTC
cdr3_aa: CASSPGWADHNEQFF

clone_size: .
j_call: TRBJ2-4
v_call: TRBV4-1
d_call: TRBD2
cdr3_nt: TGCGCCAGCAGCCAAGAAAGTAACGCGGGGGGGCTTGTCATTCAGTACTTC
cdr3_aa: CASSQESNAGGLVIQYF

clone_size: .
j_call: TRBJ2-3
v_call: TRBV4-1
d_call: .
cdr3_nt: TGCGCCAGCAGCCAAGATTGGTTGGGCTCAAGCCATTCGGGGACAGATACGCAGTATTTT
cdr3_aa: CASSQDWLGSSHSGTDTQYF

clone_size: .
j_call: TRBJ1-1
v_call: TRBV3-1/TRBV3-2
d_call: .
cdr3_nt: TGTGCCAGCGCTCGGAGAGGGCTGAACACTGAAGCTTTCTTT
cdr3_aa: CASARRGLNTEAFF

clone_size: .
j_call: TRBJ1-5
v_call: TRBV15
d_call: TRBD1
cdr3_nt: TGTGCCACCACGGACAGGGGGGATCAGCCCCAGCATTTT
cdr3_aa: CATTDRGDQPQHF

clone_size: .
j_call: TRBJ1-4
v_call: TRBV9
d_call: .
cdr3_nt: TGTGCCAGCAGCTTACGGGGGGACAACCCGGGGGAAAAACTGTTTTTT
cdr3_aa: CASSLRGDNPGEKLFF

clone_size: .
j_call: TRBJ2-7
v_call: TRBV28
d_call: .
cdr3_nt: TGTGCCAGCTCATTTAGTCGGACTTCGGACCACGAGCAGTACTTC
cdr3_aa: CASSFSRTSDHEQYF

clone_size: .
j_call: TRBJ2-7
v_call: TRBV13
d_call: TRBD1
cdr3_nt: TGTGCCAGCAGGGGACAGGGGAACTACGAGCAGTACTTC
cdr3_aa: CASRGQGNYEQYF

clone_size: few
j_call: TRBJ1-5
v_call: TRBV28
d_call: TRBD1
cdr3_nt: TGTGCCAGCAGTTTGCCTCCAGGGGGCTCTCAGCCCCAGCATTTT
cdr3_aa: CASSLPPGGSQPQHF

clone_size: few
j_call: TRBJ1-6
v_call: TRBV2
d_call: .
cdr3_nt: TGTGCCAGCACTGAAATAGATAATTCACCCCTCCACTTT
cdr3_aa: CASTEIDNSPLHF

clone_size: .
j_call: TRBJ2-5
v_call: TRBV6-5
d_call: .
cdr3_nt: .
cdr3_aa: CASSSSGLVQETQYF

clone_size: .
j_call: TRBJ1-1
v_call: TRBV7-8
d_call: TRBD1
cdr3_nt: TGTGCCAGCAGCCTACACCGGGACAGGGGCAGCACTGAAGCTTTCTTT
cdr3_aa: CASSLHRDRGSTEAFF

clone_size: .
j_call: TRBJ1-4
v_call: TRBV5-4
d_call: TRBD1
cdr3_nt: TGTGCCAGCAGCTCGGGACAGGATAATGAAAAACTGTTTTTT
cdr3_aa: CASSSGQDNEKLFF

clone_size: .
j_call: TRBJ2-5
v_call: TRBV5-1
d_call: TRBD1
cdr3_nt: TGCGCCAGCAGCACGGCCGGGACAGTAGAGACCCAGTACTTC
cdr3_aa: CASSTAGTVETQYF

clone_size: .
j_call: TRBJ2-7
v_call: TRBV6-5
d_call: .
cdr3_nt: TGTGCCAGCAGTTTCACCTACGAGCAGTACTTC
cdr3_aa: CASSFTYEQYF

clone_size: .
j_call: TRBJ2-1
v_call: TRBV18
d_call: .
cdr3_nt: TGTGCCAGCTCACCCCTCGGGCAGGGGGGCCTCAATGAGCAGTTCTTC
cdr3_aa: CASSPLGQGGLNEQFF

clone_size: .
j_call: TRBJ2-5
v_call: TRBV5-1
d_call: .
cdr3_nt: TGCGCCAGCAGCCCATTGGCTCCAGAGACCCAGTACTTC
cdr3_aa: CASSPLAPETQYF

clone_size: .
j_call: TRBJ1-2
v_call: TRBV10-3
d_call: TRBD1
cdr3_nt: TGTGCCATAGCTCGGGACAGGGGGTATGGCTACACCTTC
cdr3_aa: CAIARDRGYGYTF

clone_size: few
j_call: TRBJ2-1
v_call: TRBV30
d_call: .
cdr3_nt: TGTGCCGGAACGAGGCGCGAGGCGGGAAAGCAGTTCTTC
cdr3_aa: CAGTRREAGKQFF

clone_size: .
j_call: TRBJ1-5
v_call: TRBV6-5
d_call: TRBD1
cdr3_nt: TGTGCCAGCAGTTCCGCGGCTACAGGGGGATATCAGCCCCAGCATTTT
cdr3_aa: CASSSAATGGYQPQHF

clone_size: .
j_call: TRBJ2-2
v_call: TRBV28
d_call: .
cdr3_nt: TGTGCCAGCAGAAAAGAGTTCGGGGAGCTGTTTTTT
cdr3_aa: CASRKEFGELFF

clone_size: .
j_call: TRBJ1-5
v_call: TRBV12-5
d_call: TRBD1
cdr3_nt: TGTGCTAGTGGTTTGGTATTCGACAGGGTAGGTCAGCCCCAGCATTTT
cdr3_aa: CASGLVFDRVGQPQHF

clone_size: .
j_call: TRBJ2-3
v_call: TRBV5-6
d_call: TRBD2
cdr3_nt: TGTGCCAGCAGCTCCCCCCGTGGCGGGGGGGCCCACACAGATACGCAGTATTTT
cdr3_aa: CASSSPRGGGAHTDTQYF

clone_size: .
j_call: TRBJ2-5
v_call: TRBV9
d_call: TRBD1
cdr3_nt: TGTGCCAGCAGCCAAATTGGACAGGGAGAGACCCAGTACTTC
cdr3_aa: CASSQIGQGETQYF

clone_size: .
j_call: TRBJ2-3
v_call: TRBV7-2
d_call: TRBD2
cdr3_nt: TGTGCCAGCAGCCTGCCAGGACTAGCGGGCCCCACAGATACGCAGTATTTT
cdr3_aa: CASSLPGLAGPTDTQYF

clone_size: once
j_call: TRBJ2-7
v_call: TRBV5-6
d_call: TRBD1
cdr3_nt: TGTGCCAGCAGCATAGGGACAGGGACCTACGAGCAGTACTTC
cdr3_aa: CASSIGTGTYEQYF

clone_size: .
j_call: TRBJ2-6
v_call: TRBV7-2
d_call: TRBD2
cdr3_nt: TGTGCCAGCAGCAGGGCCGCGACTAGCGGGGACTCTGGGGCCAACGTCCTGACTTTC
cdr3_aa: CASSRAATSGDSGANVLTF